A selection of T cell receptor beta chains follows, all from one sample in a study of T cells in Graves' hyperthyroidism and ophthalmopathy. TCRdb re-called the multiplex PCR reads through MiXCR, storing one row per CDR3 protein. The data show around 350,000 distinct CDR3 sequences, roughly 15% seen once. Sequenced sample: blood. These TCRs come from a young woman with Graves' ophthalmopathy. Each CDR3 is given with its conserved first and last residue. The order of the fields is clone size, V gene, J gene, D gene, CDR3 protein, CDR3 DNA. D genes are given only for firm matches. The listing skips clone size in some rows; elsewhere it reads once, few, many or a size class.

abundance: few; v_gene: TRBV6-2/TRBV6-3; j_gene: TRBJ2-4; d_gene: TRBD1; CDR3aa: CASSYRKGTGIRGAKNIQYF; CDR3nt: TGTGCCAGCAGTTACAGAAAAGGGACAGGGATTAGGGGAGCCAAAAACATTCAGTACTTC
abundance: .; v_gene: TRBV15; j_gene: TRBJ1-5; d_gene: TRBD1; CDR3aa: CATSRDVPEQGSRYSNQPQHF; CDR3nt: TGTGCCACCAGCAGGGATGTCCCGGAACAGGGGTCCCGTTATAGCAATCAGCCCCAGCATTTT
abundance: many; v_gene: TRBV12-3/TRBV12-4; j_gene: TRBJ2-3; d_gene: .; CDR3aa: CASAPGESTDTQYF; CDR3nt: TGTGCCAGCGCCCCCGGGGAAAGCACAGATACGCAGTATTTT
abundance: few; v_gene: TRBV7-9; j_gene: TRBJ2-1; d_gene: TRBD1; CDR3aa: CASSLFPDGTVYNEQFF; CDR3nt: TGTGCCAGCAGCCTTTTTCCCGACGGGACAGTCTACAATGAGCAGTTCTTC
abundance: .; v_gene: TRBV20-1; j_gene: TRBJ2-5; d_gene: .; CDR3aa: CSAREGPQETQYF; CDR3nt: TGCAGTGCTAGAGAGGGGCCCCAAGAGACCCAGTACTTC
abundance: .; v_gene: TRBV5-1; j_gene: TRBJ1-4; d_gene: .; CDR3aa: CASSLESADGEKLFF; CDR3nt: TGCGCCAGCAGCTTGGAGTCGGCAGATGGCGAAAAACTGTTTTTT
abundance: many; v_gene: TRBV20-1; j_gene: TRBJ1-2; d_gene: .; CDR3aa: CSARDLPTARNYGYTF; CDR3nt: TGCAGTGCTAGAGACCTACCGACAGCTCGAAACTATGGCTACACCTTC
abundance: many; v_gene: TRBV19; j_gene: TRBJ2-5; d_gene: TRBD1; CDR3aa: CASSATGTGSWQETQYF; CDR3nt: TGTGCCAGTAGTGCTACCGGGACAGGGTCGTGGCAAGAGACCCAGTACTTC
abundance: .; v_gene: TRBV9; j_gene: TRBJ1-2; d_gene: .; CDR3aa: CASSVTGHPYGYTF; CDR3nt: TGTGCCAGCAGCGTAACAGGGCATCCCTATGGCTACACCTTC
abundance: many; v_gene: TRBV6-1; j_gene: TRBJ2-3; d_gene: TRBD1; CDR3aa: CASSEWGTGLTDTQYF; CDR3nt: TGTGCCAGCAGTGAATGGGGGACAGGGCTCACAGATACGCAGTATTTT
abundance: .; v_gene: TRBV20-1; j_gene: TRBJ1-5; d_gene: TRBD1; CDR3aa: CSARVGPGTGGQPQHF; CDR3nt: TGCAGTGCTAGAGTTGGGCCCGGGACAGGGGGGCAGCCCCAGCATTTT
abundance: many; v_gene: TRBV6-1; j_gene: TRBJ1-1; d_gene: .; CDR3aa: CASRAGTPIRNTEAFF; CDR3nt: TGTGCCAGCAGGGCCGGGACTCCAATTAGGAACACTGAAGCTTTCTTT
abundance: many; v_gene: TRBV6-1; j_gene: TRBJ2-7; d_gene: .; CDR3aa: CASRFLLNLGVYEQYF; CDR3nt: TGTGCCAGCAGATTTTTGCTTAACCTCGGGGTCTACGAGCAGTACTTC
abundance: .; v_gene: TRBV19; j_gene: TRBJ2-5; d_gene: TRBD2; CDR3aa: CASSISGTSGETQYF; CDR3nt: TGTGCCAGTAGTATTTCAGGGACTAGCGGCGAGACCCAGTACTTC
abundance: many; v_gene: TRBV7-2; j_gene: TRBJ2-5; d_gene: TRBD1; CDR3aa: CASSSRQGRFETQYF; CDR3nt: TGTGCCAGCAGCTCTAGACAGGGAAGGTTCGAGACCCAGTACTTC
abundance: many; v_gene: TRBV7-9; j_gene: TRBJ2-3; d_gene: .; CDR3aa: CASSPKGPITDTQYF; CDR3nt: TGTGCCAGCAGCCCCAAGGGACCGATCACAGATACGCAGTATTTT
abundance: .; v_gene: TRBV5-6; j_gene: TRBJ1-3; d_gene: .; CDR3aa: CASSSVGSSGNTIYF; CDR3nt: TGTGCCAGCAGCAGCGTGGGGTCCTCTGGAAACACCATATATTTT
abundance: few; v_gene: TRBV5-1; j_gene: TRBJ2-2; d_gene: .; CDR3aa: CASSSSTGLWGGELFF; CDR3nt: TGCGCCAGCAGCTCGTCAACAGGGCTCTGGGGCGGGGAGCTGTTTTTT
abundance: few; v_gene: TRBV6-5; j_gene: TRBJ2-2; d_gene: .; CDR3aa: CASSYAGDPNTGELFF; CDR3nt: TGTGCCAGCAGTTACGCAGGGGACCCGAACACCGGGGAGCTGTTTTTT
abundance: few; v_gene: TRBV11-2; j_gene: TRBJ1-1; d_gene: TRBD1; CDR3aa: CTSSGQTGGTEAFF; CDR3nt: TGTACCAGCAGTGGCCAAACAGGGGGCACTGAAGCTTTCTTT
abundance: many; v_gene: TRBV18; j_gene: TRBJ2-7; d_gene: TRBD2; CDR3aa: CASSPFTAGIYEQYF; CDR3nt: TGTGCCAGCTCACCGTTCACAGCGGGGATATACGAGCAGTACTTC
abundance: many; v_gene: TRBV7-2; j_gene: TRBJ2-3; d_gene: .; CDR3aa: CASSPLRATDTQYF; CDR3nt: TGTGCCAGCAGCCCGCTCAGGGCGACAGATACGCAGTATTTT
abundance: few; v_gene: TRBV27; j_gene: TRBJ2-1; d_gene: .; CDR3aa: CASRHRTKQFF; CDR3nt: TGTGCCAGCCGACACCGGACAAAGCAGTTCTTC
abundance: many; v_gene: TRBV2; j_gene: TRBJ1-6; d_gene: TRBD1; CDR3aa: CASLGQDNSPLHF; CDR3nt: TGTGCCAGTTTAGGACAGGATAATTCACCCCTCCACTTT
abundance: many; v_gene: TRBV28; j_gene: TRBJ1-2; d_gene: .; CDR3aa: CASTGKDYGYTF; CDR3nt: TGTGCCAGCACAGGGAAAGACTATGGCTACACCTTC
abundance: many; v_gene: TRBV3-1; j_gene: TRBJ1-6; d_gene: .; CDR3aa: CASSQPMGSPLHF; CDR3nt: TGTGCCAGCAGCCAACCCATGGGTTCACCCCTCCACTTT
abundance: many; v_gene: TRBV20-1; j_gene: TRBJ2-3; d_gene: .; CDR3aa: CSASPGVADTQYF; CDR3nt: TGCAGTGCTTCCCCGGGCGTCGCAGATACGCAGTATTTT
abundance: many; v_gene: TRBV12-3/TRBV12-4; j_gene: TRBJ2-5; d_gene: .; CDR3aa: CASSTSFETQYF; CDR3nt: TGTGCCAGCAGTACTAGTTTTGAGACCCAGTACTTC
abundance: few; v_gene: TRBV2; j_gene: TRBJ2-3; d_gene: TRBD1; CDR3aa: CASRDPGQGLIHTQYF; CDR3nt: TGTGCCAGCAGAGACCCGGGACAGGGCTTGATTCATACGCAGTATTTT
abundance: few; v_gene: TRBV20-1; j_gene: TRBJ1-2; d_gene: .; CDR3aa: CSAREGVHGYTF; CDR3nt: TGCAGTGCTAGAGAGGGAGTCCATGGCTACACCTTC
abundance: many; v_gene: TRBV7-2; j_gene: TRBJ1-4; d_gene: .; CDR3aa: CASSQLNEKLFF; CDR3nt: TGTGCCAGCAGCCAACTTAATGAAAAACTGTTTTTT
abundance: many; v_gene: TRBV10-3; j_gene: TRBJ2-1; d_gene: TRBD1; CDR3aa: CAISEGDRVSVLEQFF; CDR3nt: TGTGCCATCAGTGAAGGGGACAGGGTTTCCGTATTGGAGCAGTTCTTC
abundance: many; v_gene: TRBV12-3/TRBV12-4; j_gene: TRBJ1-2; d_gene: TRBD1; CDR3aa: CASSFPIRQGADGYTF; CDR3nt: TGTGCCAGCAGTTTCCCGATTCGGCAGGGGGCGGATGGCTACACCTTC
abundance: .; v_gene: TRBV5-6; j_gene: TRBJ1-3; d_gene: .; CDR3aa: CASRGSPGNTIYF; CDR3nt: TGTGCCAGCAGGGGATCGCCTGGAAACACCATATATTTT
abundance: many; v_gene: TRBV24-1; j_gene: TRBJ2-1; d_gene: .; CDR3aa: CATSLKGRHEQFF; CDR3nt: TGTGCCACCAGTCTCAAGGGGAGGCATGAGCAGTTCTTC
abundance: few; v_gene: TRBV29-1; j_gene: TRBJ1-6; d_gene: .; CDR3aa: CSAAPESGLGSPLHF; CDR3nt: TGCAGCGCCGCACCTGAGTCAGGGCTGGGTTCACCCCTCCACTTT